The 11 T cell receptor beta chains below all came from one sample that was sequenced in a study of memory CD4+ T cells and cytomegalovirus serostatus. Single viable CD3+CD4+CD8-CD45RO+ cells were sorted as the memory CD4+ T cells. Libraries were prepared by immunoSEQ multiplex PCR; TCRdb keeps only in-frame clonotypes and omits some of them. The sample lists under 50,000 clones, over 60% occurring once. The sequencing input was memory CD4+ T cells from blood. The receptor source for this set is an adult in good health and CMV-seronegative.

The CDR3 DNA follows: TGCGCCAGCAGCCCTCGACAGACTACTACCTATGGCTACACCTTC. Amino acids: CASSPRQTTTYGYTF. The V and J genes are TRBV5-1 and TRBJ1-2; TRBD1 is a possible D gene (5 bases). CDR1 and CDR2 (germline): SGHRS, YFSETQ. This CDR3 is 15 amino acids long. The V gene lost 4 bases and the J gene lost 4 bases, with 17 bases spanning the gap.

The rearrangement uses TRBV6-5 and TRBJ2-1, with D possibly TRBD1 on 5 matching bases. The CDR3 spans 15 residues. The V and J ends lost 6 bases and 2 bases respectively, with 14 bases between them. The germline V gene has CDR1 MNHEY and CDR2 SVGAGI. The DNA for the CDR3 is TGTGCCAGCAGACGTCTGAGACAGACCTACAATGAGCAGTTCTTC. Protein sequence: CASRRLRQTYNEQFF.

This sequence joins TRBV19 and TRBJ1-6; weak D call: TRBD1 (5 bases). Germline-derived CDR1 and CDR2 are LNHDA and SQIVND (reference sequence). V lost 5 bases, J lost 14 bases, and 13 bases lay in between. The CDR3 contains 12 residues. CDR3 sequence: CASSSSQGALHF. The DNA of the CDR3 is TGTGCCAGTAGTTCAAGTCAGGGTGCCCTCCACTTT.

The chain's CDR3 is CASSARTGQETQYF. The CDR3 nucleotides read TGTGCCAGCAGCGCTAGGACAGGCCAAGAGACCCAGTACTTC. This chain links TRBV2 with TRBJ2-5; TRBD1 matches at 7 bases. Germline-derived CDR1 and CDR2 are SNHLY and FYNNEI. This CDR3 region has 14 residues. V shed 6 bases, J shed 1 base, and the junction held 5 bases outside the gene matches.

V is TRBV6-6 and J is TRBJ1-5; 7 bases agree with TRBD1. Germline trimming cut 7 bases from V and 7 bases from J; bases unmatched to any gene: 16. The CDR3 runs to 16 residues. The germline CDR1 and CDR2 sequences are MNHNY and SVGAGI (reference sequence). For the CDR3, the DNA is TGTGCCAGCACTCCTATCCAGGGGGGGAATTCGCAGCCCCAGCATTTT. Amino acid sequence: CASTPIQGGNSQPQHF.

This clone appeared a few times. The chain uses TRBV7-6 and TRBJ1-6; D gene uncertain. Trimming took 1 base from V and 6 from J, leaving 4 bases between them. Per the germline V gene, CDR1 is SGHVS and CDR2 is FNYEAQ. The CDR3 totals 13 residues. CDR3 sequence (DNA): TGTGCCAGCAGCTTAGATAGTAATTCACCCCTCCACTTT. The encoded protein is CASSLDSNSPLHF.

The V and J genes are TRBV7-6 and TRBJ1-2, with 7 bases lining up with TRBD1. The germline CDR1 and CDR2 sequences are SGHVS and FNYEAQ. V lost 1 base to trimming and J lost 4 bases; unmatched junction nucleotides: 3. This CDR3 comprises 14 residues. CDR3 region: CASSLGQGGYGYTF. In nucleotides, the CDR3 is TGTGCCAGCAGCTTAGGGCAGGGGGGCTATGGCTACACCTTC.

The table lists this clone with a count of one. The chain is built from TRBV7-2 and TRBJ1-2, with a weak D call TRBD1 (6 bases). The CDR3 runs to 17 residues. V was pared by 1 base and J by 0 bases, with 15 bases between. Looked up from germline, CDR1 is SGHTA and CDR2 is FQGNSA. As DNA, the CDR3 is TGTGCCAGCAGCTTAGTTTTCCTACAGGGAGCTAACTATGGCTACACCTTC. Translation gives CASSLVFLQGANYGYTF. Full variable domain (rest looked up from reference TRBV7-2 and TRBJ1-2): GAGVSQSPSNKVTEKGKDVELRCDPISGHTALYWYRQSLGQGLEFLIYFQGNSAPDKSGLPSDRFSAERTGGSVSTLTIQRTQQEDSAVYLCASSLVFLQGANYGYTFGSGTRLTVV.

This clone was recorded a few times. This chain connects TRBV6-6 to TRBJ1-3; D gene uncertain. The CDR3 is 15 amino acids. The germline CDR1 and CDR2 sequences are MNHNY and SVGAGI (reference sequence). Trimming took 0 bases from V and 2 from J, leaving 8 bases between them. The CDR3 reads CASSYSPYTGNTIYF. The CDR3 bases are TGTGCCAGCAGTTACTCCCCTTATACTGGAAACACCATATATTTT.

The rearrangement links TRBV30 to TRBJ1-2; 9 bases map to TRBD1. Trimming cost V 0 bases and J 8 bases; bases outside gene matches: 10. The length of the CDR3 is 15 residues. From germline, CDR1 is GTSNPN and CDR2 SVGIG (reference sequence). The CDR3 region is CAWSVPQQGARGYTF. CDR3 bases: TGTGCCTGGAGTGTCCCCCAACAGGGGGCTAGAGGCTACACCTTC.

Written as DNA, the CDR3 is TGTGCCAGCAGCCGAACCCTGAACACTGAAGCTTTCTTT. Translating it yields CASSRTLNTEAFF. V gene TRBV5-5 combines with J gene TRBJ1-1; D is uncertain. The V gene's germline CDR1 is SGHKS and CDR2 YYEKEE (reference sequence). Trimming removed 4 bases at V and 0 bases at J, with 7 bases between. The CDR3 length is 13 residues.